This TCR beta chain came from a study of blood T cell repertoires in COVID-19. In the study overall: Material from acute and convalescent COVID-19 was sourced from the United States, Italy and Spain.

In the original processing: Amplification from reference gene primers served as the basis for estimated nucleated cell counts. Sequencing was performed with immunoSEQ multiplex PCR; in TCRdb, only in-frame clones are kept and a portion is missing. That table furnishes V, J and clone size, whereas the DNA furnished D and trimming. The table lists around 63,000 clones, 88% of them singletons. The CDR3 has 16 amino acids. V was pared by 3 bases and J by 2 bases, with 11 bases of the junction left unmatched. Germline-derived CDR1 and CDR2 are DFQATT and SNEGSKA (reference sequence). The origin of this receptor is a woman of 80 years or more with active COVID-19. The chain uses TRBV20-1 and TRBJ2-3, with 7 bases that match TRBD2. Sequenced sample: peripheral blood. CDR3 nucleotides: TGCAGTGCTAGTACCCTCTTGGGGGGGGACACAGATACGCAGTATTTT. Amino acids: CSASTLLGGDTDTQYF.